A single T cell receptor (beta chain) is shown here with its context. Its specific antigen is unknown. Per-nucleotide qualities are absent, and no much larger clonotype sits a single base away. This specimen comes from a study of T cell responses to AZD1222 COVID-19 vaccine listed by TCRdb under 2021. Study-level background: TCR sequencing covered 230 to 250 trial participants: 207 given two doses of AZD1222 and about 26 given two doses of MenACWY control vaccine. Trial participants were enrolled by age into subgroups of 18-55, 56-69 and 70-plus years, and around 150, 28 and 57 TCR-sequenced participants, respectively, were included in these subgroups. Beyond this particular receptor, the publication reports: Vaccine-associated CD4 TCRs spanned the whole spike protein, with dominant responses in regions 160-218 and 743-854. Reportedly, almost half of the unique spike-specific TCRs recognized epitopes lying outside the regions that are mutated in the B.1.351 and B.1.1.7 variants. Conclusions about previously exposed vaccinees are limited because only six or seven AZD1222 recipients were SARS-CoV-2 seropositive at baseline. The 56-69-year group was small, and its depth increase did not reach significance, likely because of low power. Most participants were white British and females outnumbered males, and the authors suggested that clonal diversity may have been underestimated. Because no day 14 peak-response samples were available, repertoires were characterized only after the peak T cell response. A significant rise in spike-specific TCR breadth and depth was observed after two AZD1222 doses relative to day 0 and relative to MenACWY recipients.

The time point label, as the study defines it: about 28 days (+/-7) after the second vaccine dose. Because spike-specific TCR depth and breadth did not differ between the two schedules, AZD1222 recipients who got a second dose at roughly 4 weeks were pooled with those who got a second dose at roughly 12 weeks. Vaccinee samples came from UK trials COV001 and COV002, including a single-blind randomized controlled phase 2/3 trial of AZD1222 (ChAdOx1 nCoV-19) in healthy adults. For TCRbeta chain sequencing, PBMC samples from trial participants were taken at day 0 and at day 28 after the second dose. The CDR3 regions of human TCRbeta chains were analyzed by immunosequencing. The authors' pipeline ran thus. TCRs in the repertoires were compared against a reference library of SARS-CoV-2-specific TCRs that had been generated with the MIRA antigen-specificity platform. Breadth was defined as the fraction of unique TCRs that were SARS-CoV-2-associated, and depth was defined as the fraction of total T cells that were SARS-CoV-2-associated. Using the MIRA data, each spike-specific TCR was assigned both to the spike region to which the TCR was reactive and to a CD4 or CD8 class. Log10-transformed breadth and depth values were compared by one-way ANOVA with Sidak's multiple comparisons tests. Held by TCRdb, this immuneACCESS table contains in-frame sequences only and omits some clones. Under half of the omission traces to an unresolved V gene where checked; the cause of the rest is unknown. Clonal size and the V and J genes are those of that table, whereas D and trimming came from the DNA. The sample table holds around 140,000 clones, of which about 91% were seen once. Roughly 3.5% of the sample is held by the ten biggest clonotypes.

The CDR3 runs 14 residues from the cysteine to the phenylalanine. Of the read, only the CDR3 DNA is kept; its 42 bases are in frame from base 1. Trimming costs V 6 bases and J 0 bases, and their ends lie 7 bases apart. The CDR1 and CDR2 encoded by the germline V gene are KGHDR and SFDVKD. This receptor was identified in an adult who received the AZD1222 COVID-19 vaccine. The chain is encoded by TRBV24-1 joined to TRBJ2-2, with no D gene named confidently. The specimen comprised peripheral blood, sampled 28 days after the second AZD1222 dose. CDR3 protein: CATSPRSNTGELFF. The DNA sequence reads TGTGCCACCAGTCCCAGATCGAACACCGGGGAGCTGTTTTTT.